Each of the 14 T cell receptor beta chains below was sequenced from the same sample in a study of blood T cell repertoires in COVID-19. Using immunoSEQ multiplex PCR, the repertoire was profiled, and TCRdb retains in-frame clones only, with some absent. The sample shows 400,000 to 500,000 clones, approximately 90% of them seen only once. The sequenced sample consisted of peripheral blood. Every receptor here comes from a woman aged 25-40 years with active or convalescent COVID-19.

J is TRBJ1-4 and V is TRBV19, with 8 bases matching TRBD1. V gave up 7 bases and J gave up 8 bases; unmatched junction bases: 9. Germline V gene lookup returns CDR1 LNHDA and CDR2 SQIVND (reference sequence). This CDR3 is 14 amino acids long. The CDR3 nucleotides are TGTGCCAGTACCGCCCGCCCAGGGGGCGAAAAACTGTTTTTT. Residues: CASTARPGGEKLFF.

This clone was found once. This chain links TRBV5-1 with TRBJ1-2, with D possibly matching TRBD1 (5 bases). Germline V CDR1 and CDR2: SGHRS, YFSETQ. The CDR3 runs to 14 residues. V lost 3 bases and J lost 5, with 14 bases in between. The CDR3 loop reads CASSSSAGTYGYTF. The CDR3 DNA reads TGCGCCAGCAGCTCATCGGCCGGGACTTATGGCTACACCTTC.

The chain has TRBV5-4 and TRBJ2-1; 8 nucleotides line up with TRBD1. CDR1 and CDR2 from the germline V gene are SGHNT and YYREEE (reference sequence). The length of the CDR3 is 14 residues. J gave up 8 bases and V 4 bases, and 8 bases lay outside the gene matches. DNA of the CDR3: TGTGCCAGCAGCCCAGGACAGGGAGCACATGAGCAGTTCTTC. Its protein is CASSPGQGAHEQFF.

CDR3 region: CASSVGASGGSPLHF. Here the CDR3 DNA reads TGTGCCAGCAGTGTTGGGGCCAGCGGGGGTTCACCCCTCCACTTT. The chain uses TRBV6-4 and TRBJ1-6; a possible D gene is TRBD1 (5 bases). Germline assignment: CDR1 MRHNA and CDR2 SNTAGT. Trimming removed 4 bases from V and 9 bases from J, with 16 bases in between. The CDR3 totals 15 residues.

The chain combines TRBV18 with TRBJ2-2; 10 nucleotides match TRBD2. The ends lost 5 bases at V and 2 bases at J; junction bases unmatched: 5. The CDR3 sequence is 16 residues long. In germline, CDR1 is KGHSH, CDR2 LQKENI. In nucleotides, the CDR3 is TGTGCCAGCTCAGCGCGGACTAGCGGAAACACCGGGGAGCTGTTTTTT. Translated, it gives CASSARTSGNTGELFF.

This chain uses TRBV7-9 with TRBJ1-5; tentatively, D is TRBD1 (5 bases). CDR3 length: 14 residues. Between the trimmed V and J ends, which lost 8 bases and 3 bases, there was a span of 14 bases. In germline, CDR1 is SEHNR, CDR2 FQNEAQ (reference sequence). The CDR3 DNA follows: TGTGCCAGCTCACCGCAGGGCTCCAATCAGCCCCAGCATTTT. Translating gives CASSPQGSNQPQHF.

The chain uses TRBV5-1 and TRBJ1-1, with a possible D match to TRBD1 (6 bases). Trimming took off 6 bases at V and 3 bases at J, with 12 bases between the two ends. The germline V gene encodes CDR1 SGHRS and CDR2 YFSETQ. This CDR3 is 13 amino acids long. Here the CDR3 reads CASKPDRYTEAFF. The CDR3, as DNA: TGCGCCAGCAAACCTGACAGGTACACTGAAGCTTTCTTT.

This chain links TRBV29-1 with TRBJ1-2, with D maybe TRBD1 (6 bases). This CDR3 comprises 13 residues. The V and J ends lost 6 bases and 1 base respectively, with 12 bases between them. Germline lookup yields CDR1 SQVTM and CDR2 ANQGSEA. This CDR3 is CSVDLQGNYGYTF. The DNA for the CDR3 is TGCAGCGTGGACCTACAGGGTAACTATGGCTACACCTTC. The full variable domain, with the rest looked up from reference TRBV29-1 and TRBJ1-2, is SAVISQKPSRDICQRGTSLTIQCQVDSQVTMMFWYRQQPGQSLTLIATANQGSEATYESGFVIDKFPISRPNLTFSTLTVSNMSPEDSSIYLCSVDLQGNYGYTFGSGTRLTVV.

The CDR3 region is CASSPNRDTGPGQPQHF. CDR3 DNA: TGTGCCAGCAGCCCGAACCGGGACACTGGACCGGGGCAGCCCCAGCATTTT. The gene calls are TRBV9 and TRBJ1-5; D perhaps matches TRBD1 (6 bases). V was clipped by 4 bases and J by 7 bases, with 24 bases between them. Germline V gives CDR1 SGDLS, CDR2 YYNGEE. The CDR3 extends over 17 amino acids.

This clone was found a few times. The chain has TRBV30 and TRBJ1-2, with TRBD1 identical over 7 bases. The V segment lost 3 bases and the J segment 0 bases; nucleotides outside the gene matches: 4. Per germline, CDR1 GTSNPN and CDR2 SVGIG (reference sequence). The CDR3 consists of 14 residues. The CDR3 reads CAWRTGVANYGYTF. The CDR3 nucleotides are TGTGCCTGGAGAACAGGGGTAGCTAACTATGGCTACACCTTC.

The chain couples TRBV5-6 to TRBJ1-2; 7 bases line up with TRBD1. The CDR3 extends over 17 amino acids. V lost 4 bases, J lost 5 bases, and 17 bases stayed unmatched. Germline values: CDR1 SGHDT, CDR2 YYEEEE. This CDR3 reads CASSLLLPGQSLYGYTF. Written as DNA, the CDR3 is TGTGCCAGCAGCCTCCTATTGCCGGGACAGAGTCTTTATGGCTACACCTTC.

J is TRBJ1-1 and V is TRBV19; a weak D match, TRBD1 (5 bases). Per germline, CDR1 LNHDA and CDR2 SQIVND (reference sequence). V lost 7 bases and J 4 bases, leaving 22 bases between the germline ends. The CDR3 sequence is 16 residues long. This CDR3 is CASTIPGSGMGTEAFF. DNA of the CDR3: TGTGCCAGTACCATCCCAGGGTCGGGTATGGGCACTGAAGCTTTCTTT.

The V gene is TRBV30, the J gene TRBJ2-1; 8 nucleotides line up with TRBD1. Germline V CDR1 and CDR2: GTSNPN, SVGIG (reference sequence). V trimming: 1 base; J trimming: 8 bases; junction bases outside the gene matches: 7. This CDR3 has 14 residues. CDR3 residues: CAWSADRVVDEQFF. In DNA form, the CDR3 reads TGTGCCTGGAGTGCGGACAGGGTAGTAGATGAGCAGTTCTTC.

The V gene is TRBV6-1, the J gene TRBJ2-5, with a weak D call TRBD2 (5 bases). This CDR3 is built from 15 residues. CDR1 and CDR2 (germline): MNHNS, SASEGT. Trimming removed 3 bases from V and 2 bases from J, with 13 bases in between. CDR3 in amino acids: CASSDKARGQETQYF. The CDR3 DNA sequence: TGTGCCAGCAGTGATAAAGCCCGGGGACAAGAGACCCAGTACTTC.